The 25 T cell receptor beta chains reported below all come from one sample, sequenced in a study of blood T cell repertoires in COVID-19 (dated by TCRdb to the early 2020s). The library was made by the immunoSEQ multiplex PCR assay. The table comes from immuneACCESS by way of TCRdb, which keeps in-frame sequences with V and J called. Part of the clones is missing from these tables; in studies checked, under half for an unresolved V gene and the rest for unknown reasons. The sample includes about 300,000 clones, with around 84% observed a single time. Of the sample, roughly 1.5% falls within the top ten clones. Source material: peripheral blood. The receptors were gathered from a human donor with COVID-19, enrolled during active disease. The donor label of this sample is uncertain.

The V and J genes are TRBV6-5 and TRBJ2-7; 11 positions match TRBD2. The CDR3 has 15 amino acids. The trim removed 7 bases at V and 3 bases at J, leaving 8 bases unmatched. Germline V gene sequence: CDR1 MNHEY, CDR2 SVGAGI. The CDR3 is CASTLPGTSGYEQYF. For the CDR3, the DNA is TGTGCCAGCACCCTCCCCGGGACTAGCGGCTACGAGCAGTACTTC.

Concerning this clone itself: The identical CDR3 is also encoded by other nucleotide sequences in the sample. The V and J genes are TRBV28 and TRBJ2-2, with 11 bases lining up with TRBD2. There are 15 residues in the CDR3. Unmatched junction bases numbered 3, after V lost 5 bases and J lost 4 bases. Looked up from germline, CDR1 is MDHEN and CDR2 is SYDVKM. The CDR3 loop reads CASSPGLAGTGELFF. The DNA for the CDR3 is TGTGCCAGCAGTCCCGGACTAGCGGGCACCGGGGAGCTGTTTTTT.

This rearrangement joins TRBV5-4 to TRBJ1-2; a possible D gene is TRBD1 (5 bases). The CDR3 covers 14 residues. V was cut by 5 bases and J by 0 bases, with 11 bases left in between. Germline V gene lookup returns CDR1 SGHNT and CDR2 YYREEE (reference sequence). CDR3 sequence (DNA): TGTGCCAGCAGTCGGGACTTTTCTAACTATGGCTACACCTTC. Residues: CASSRDFSNYGYTF.

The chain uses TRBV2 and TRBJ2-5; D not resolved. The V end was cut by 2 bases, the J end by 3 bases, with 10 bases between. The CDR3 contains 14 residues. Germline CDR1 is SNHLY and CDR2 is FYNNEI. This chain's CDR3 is CASSEWSGEETQYF. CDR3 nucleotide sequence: TGTGCCAGCAGTGAATGGAGTGGCGAAGAGACCCAGTACTTC.

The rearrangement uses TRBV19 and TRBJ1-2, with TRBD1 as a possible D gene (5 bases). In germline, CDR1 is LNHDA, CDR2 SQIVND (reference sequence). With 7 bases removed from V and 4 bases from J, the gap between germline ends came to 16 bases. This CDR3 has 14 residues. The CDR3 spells CASTSSGASYGYTF. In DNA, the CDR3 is TGTGCCAGTACCTCCTCTGGGGCTTCCTATGGCTACACCTTC.

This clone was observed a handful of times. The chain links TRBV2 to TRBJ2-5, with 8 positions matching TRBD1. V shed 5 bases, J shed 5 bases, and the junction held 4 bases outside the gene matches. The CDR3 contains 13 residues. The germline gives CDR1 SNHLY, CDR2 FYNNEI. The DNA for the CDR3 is TGTGCCAGCAGTCTCAGGGGGCGGGAGACCCAGTACTTC. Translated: CASSLRGRETQYF.

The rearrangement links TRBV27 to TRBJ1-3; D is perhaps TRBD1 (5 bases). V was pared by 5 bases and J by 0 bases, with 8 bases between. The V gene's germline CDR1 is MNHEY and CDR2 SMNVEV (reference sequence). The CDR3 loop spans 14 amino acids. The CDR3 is CASSPGYSGNTIYF. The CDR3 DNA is TGTGCCAGCAGTCCAGGGTACTCTGGAAACACCATATATTTT.

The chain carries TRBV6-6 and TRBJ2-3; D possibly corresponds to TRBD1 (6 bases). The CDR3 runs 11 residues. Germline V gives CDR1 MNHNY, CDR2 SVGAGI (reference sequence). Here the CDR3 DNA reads TGTGCATCCACAGGGTCAGATACGCAGTATTTT. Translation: CASTGSDTQYF.

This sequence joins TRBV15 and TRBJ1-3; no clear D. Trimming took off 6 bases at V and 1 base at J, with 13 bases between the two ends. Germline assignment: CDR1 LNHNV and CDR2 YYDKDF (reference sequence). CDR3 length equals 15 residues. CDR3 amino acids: CATSFERGSGNTIYF. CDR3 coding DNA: TGTGCCACCAGTTTCGAGCGGGGATCTGGAAACACCATATATTTT.

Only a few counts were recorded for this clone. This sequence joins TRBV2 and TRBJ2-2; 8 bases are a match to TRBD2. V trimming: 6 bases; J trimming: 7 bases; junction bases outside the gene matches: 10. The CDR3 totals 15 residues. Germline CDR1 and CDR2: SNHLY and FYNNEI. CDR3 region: CASRSRSGRDGELFF. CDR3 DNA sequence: TGTGCCAGCAGGAGCAGAAGCGGGAGAGACGGGGAGCTGTTTTTT. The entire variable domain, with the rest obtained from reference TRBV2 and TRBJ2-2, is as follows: EPEVTQTPSHQVTQMGQEVILRCVPISNHLYFYWYRQILGQKVEFLVSFYNNEISEKSEIFDDQFSVERPDGSNFTLKIRSTKLEDSAMYFCASRSRSGRDGELFFGEGSRLTVL.

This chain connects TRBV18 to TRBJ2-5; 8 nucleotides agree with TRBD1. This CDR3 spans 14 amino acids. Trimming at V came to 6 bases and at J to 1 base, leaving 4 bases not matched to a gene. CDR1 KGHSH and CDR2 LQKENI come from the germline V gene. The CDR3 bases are TGTGCCAGCTCCCAAGACAGGGGCCAAGAGACCCAGTACTTC. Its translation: CASSQDRGQETQYF.

The CDR3 sequence is CASHLAASSYNEQFF. In nucleotides, the CDR3 is TGCGCCAGTCATTTAGCGGCCAGCTCCTACAATGAGCAGTTCTTC. The genes are TRBV5-1 and TRBJ2-1, with D possibly matching TRBD2 (6 bases). CDR1 SGHRS and CDR2 YFSETQ come from the germline V gene. The CDR3 totals 15 residues. V lost 8 bases and J 0 bases, leaving 15 bases between the germline ends.

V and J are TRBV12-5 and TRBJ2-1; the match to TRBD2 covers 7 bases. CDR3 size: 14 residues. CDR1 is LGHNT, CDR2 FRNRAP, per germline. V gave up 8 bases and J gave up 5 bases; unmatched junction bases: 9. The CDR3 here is CASLAGTTNNEQFF. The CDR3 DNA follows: TGTGCTAGTCTAGCCGGGACTACCAACAATGAGCAGTTCTTC.

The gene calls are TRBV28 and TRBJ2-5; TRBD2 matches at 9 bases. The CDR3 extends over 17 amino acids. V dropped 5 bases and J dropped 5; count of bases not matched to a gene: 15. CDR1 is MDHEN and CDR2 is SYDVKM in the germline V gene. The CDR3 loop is CASSTRVGVAGVETQYF. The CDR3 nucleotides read TGTGCCAGCAGTACCCGAGTCGGGGTAGCGGGAGTGGAGACCCAGTACTTC.

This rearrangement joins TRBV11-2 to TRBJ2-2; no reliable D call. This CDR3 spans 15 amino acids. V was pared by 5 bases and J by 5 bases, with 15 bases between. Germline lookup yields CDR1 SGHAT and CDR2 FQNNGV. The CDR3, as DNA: TGTGCCAGCAGCGCACAGTCCTCGCGTACCGGGGAGCTGTTTTTT. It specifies CASSAQSSRTGELFF.

CDR3 in amino acids: CSVRGGKDRDTAYGYTF. DNA of the CDR3: TGCAGCGTCCGGGGGGGGAAGGACCGGGACACGGCCTATGGCTACACCTTC. The chain employs TRBV29-1 and TRBJ1-2; tentative D call: TRBD1 (6 bases). Germline CDR1 and CDR2: SQVTM and ANQGSEA. Trimming removed 6 bases at V and 4 bases at J, with 27 bases between. The CDR3 loop spans 17 amino acids. The full variable domain, in which reference TRBV29-1 and TRBJ1-2 provide the parts outside the CDR3, is SAVISQKPSRDICQRGTSLTIQCQVDSQVTMMFWYRQQPGQSLTLIATANQGSEATYESGFVIDKFPISRPNLTFSTLTVSNMSPEDSSIYLCSVRGGKDRDTAYGYTFGSGTRLTVV.

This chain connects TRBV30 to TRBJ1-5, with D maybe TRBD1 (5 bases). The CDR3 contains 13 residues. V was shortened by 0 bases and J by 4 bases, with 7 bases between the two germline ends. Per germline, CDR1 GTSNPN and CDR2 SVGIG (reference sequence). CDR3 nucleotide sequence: TGTGCCTGGAGTGTCCGGGGGAATCAGCCCCAGCATTTT. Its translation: CAWSVRGNQPQHF.

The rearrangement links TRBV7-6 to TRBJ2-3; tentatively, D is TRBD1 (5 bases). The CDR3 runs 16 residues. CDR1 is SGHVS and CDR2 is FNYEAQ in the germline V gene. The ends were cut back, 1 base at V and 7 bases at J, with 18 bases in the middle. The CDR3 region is CASSLGRLGEGNTQYF. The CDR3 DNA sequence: TGTGCCAGCAGCTTAGGGCGCTTAGGGGAAGGGAATACGCAGTATTTT.

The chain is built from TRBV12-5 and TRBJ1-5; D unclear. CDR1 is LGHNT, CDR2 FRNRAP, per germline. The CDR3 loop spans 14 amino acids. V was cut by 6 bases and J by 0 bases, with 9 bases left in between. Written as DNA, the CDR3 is TGTGCTAGTGGAGCCACAGATAGCAATCAGCCCCAGCATTTT. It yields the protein CASGATDSNQPQHF.

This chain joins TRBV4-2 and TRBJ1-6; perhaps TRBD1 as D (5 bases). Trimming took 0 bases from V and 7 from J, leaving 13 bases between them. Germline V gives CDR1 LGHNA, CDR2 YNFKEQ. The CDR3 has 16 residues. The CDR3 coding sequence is TGTGCCAGCAGCCAAGAGGTGATTAAGGGGAATTCACCCCTCCACTTT. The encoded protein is CASSQEVIKGNSPLHF.

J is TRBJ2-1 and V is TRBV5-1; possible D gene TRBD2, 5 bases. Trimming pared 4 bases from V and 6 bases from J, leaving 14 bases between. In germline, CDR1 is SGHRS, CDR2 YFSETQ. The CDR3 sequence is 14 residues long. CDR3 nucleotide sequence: TGCGCCAGCAGCACCCAAACAACTAGCAATGAGCAGTTCTTC. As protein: CASSTQTTSNEQFF.

This CDR3 reads CASTAVKRGRGRTEAFF. In nucleotides, the CDR3 is TGTGCCAGCACCGCGGTGAAGAGGGGGCGAGGGCGAACTGAAGCTTTCTTT. The chain uses TRBV5-6 and TRBJ1-1; 7 bases fit TRBD1. V gave up 6 bases and J gave up 5 bases; unmatched junction bases: 19. The CDR3 is 17 residues long. CDR1 and CDR2 (germline): SGHDT, YYEEEE.

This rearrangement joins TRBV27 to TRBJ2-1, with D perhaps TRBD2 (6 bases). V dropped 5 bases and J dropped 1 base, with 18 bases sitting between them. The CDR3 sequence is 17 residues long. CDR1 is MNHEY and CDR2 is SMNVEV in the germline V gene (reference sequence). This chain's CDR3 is CASSLKGLLQSYNEQFF. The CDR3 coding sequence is TGTGCCAGCAGTCTGAAAGGACTACTTCAATCCTACAATGAGCAGTTCTTC.

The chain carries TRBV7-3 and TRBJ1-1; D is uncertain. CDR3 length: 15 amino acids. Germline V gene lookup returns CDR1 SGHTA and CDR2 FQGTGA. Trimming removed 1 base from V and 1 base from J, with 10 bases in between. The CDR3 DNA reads TGTGCCAGCAGCTTAAGAGCGGTTGGGAACACTGAAGCTTTCTTT. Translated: CASSLRAVGNTEAFF.

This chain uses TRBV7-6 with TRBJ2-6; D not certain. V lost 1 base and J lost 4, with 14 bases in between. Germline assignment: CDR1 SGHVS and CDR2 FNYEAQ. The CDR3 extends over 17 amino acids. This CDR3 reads CASSLVGATMGANVLTF. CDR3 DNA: TGTGCCAGCAGCTTAGTAGGAGCGACGATGGGGGCCAACGTCCTGACTTTC.